Below, 24 T cell receptor beta chains from the same sample are listed, as sequenced in a study of blood T cell repertoires in COVID-19. This table comes from immunoSEQ multiplex PCR, and its TCRdb copy is limited to in-frame clones, with some not included. The top ten clones hold around 3% of a sample with 300,000 to 450,000 clones, approximately 86% of them seen once. The sequencing sample was made of peripheral blood. These receptors were obtained from a human donor in a cohort sampled during active COVID-19.

As DNA, the CDR3 is TGTGCCAGCAGCGTAGATCCAGTTAATTCACCCCTCCACTTT. Translation gives CASSVDPVNSPLHF. The V call is TRBV9, the J call TRBJ1-6; the D is unclear. Germline V gives CDR1 SGDLS, CDR2 YYNGEE. The CDR3 runs to 14 residues. Trimming pared 0 bases from V and 6 bases from J, leaving 7 bases between.

The chain combines TRBV9 with TRBJ2-2; 8 positions match TRBD2. This CDR3 has 15 residues. Trimming removed 5 bases from V and 4 bases from J; junction bases left unmatched: 7. CDR1 and CDR2 from the germline V gene are SGDLS and YYNGEE. The CDR3 nucleotides are TGTGCCAGCAGAGCGACAGCGGGAGTCACCGGGGAGCTGTTTTTT. It yields the protein CASRATAGVTGELFF.

V and J are TRBV6-5 and TRBJ2-1; D is uncertain. Trimming took off 7 bases at V and 8 bases at J, with 15 bases between the two ends. CDR1 is MNHEY and CDR2 is SVGAGI in the germline V gene. The CDR3 sequence is 13 residues long. The CDR3 DNA reads TGTGCCAGCACCCCCCCAAGCTATCATGAGCAGTTCTTC. It is translated as CASTPPSYHEQFF.

The chain couples TRBV5-1 to TRBJ1-4; TRBD1 is a possible D gene (5 bases). The CDR3 contains 16 residues. The ends were cut back, 4 bases at V and 0 bases at J, with 13 bases in the middle. CDR1 and CDR2 from the germline V gene are SGHRS and YFSETQ. The CDR3 loop reads CASSPLGGATNEKLFF. In nucleotides, the CDR3 is TGCGCCAGCAGCCCCCTTGGGGGGGCAACTAATGAAAAACTGTTTTTT.

This clone was detected only a few times. J is TRBJ1-5 and V is TRBV6-1; no reliable D call. Germline V lookup: CDR1 MNHNS, CDR2 SASEGT. V was cut by 3 bases and J by 2 bases, with 8 bases left in between. The CDR3 covers 14 residues. DNA of the CDR3: TGTGCCAGCAGTGATGAGTTTGGCAATCAGCCCCAGCATTTT. Residues: CASSDEFGNQPQHF.

The CDR3, as DNA: TGTGCCAGCAGCCCGGGACTAGCGGGGCTAGAGCAGTTCTTC. Protein sequence: CASSPGLAGLEQFF. The chain combines TRBV5-4 with TRBJ2-1, with 13 bases lining up with TRBD2. J was trimmed by 10 bases and V by 4 bases; bases with no gene match: 5. The CDR3 has 14 residues. Germline CDR1 reads SGHNT; CDR2 reads YYREEE (reference sequence).

The chain joins TRBV3-1 (or the pseudogene TRBV3-2) to TRBJ1-3; D may be TRBD1 (5 bases). V dropped 5 bases and J dropped 3 bases, with 11 bases sitting between them. CDR1 LGHDT and CDR2 YNNKEL come from the germline V gene (reference sequence). This CDR3 comprises 14 residues. The CDR3 here is CASSMGGFGNTIYF. CDR3 DNA: TGTGCCAGCAGCATGGGGGGGTTTGGAAACACCATATATTTT.

The CDR3 loop reads CASSPRGTLNTEAFF. The CDR3 bases are TGTGCCAGCAGCCCCAGGGGCACCTTGAACACTGAAGCTTTCTTT. This sequence joins TRBV28 and TRBJ1-1; tentative D call: TRBD1 (6 bases). The CDR3 spans 15 residues. Germline lookup yields CDR1 MDHEN and CDR2 SYDVKM. V was cut by 6 bases and J by 0 bases, with 14 bases left in between.

The rearrangement joins TRBV7-9 to TRBJ2-5; possible D gene TRBD2, 7 bases. Germline CDR1 and CDR2: SEHNR and FQNEAQ (reference sequence). CDR3 length: 14 residues. V lost 6 bases and J 4 bases, leaving 15 bases between the germline ends. The CDR3 loop is CASRRGGVGETQYF. The DNA of the CDR3 is TGTGCCAGCAGAAGGGGGGGGGTCGGAGAGACCCAGTACTTC.

The V and J genes are TRBV29-1 and TRBJ2-2; 10 bases line up with TRBD1. V lost 6 bases and J lost 4; bases outside the gene matches: 8. Germline V CDR1 and CDR2: SQVTM, ANQGSEA. This CDR3 comprises 15 residues. DNA for the CDR3: TGCAGCGTCGCCGGGGACAGGGGCTCCACCGGGGAGCTGTTTTTT. It encodes CSVAGDRGSTGELFF.

This chain connects TRBV2 to TRBJ1-1; D not certain. Germline V gene data show CDR1 as SNHLY and CDR2 as FYNNEI. V dropped 7 bases and J dropped 4 bases, with 13 bases sitting between them. The length of the CDR3 is 13 residues. The CDR3 region is CASTSQPGTEAFF. The CDR3 DNA sequence: TGTGCCAGCACGAGTCAACCGGGCACTGAAGCTTTCTTT.

CDR3 in DNA: TGTGCCAGCAGCCTTAGCGGGAGTTGGGATACGCAGTATTTT. It codes for CASSLSGSWDTQYF. The V and J genes are TRBV7-3 and TRBJ2-3, with 9 bases matching TRBD2. V was clipped by 5 bases and J by 6 bases; unmatched bases: 6. The CDR3 extends over 14 amino acids. Per the germline V gene, CDR1 is SGHTA and CDR2 is FQGTGA.

This clone was observed once. The chain joins TRBV27 to TRBJ2-7, with 7 positions matching TRBD1. Germline CDR1 MNHEY, CDR2 SMNVEV (reference sequence). V gave up 7 bases and J gave up 7 bases; unmatched junction bases: 16. This CDR3 comprises 15 residues. CDR3 amino acids: CASKLTGARVVEQYF. The DNA for the CDR3 is TGTGCCAGCAAGCTAACAGGGGCAAGGGTCGTTGAGCAGTACTTC.

The V and J genes are TRBV5-1 and TRBJ2-2; the match to TRBD1 covers 7 bases. V gave up 2 bases and J gave up 3 bases; unmatched junction bases: 4. CDR1 is SGHRS and CDR2 is YFSETQ in the germline V gene. The CDR3 sequence is 15 residues long. CDR3 DNA: TGCGCCAGCAGCTTTCTGCAGGGGGACACCGGGGAGCTGTTTTTT. This codes for CASSFLQGDTGELFF.

This clone was detected only once. This chain joins TRBV28 and TRBJ1-5; a possible D gene is TRBD1 (5 bases). Germline V lookup: CDR1 MDHEN, CDR2 SYDVKM. CDR3 size: 14 residues. V shed 6 bases and J shed 2 bases, with 11 bases lying between them. The chain's CDR3 is CASRDGGRNQPQHF. DNA for the CDR3: TGTGCCAGCAGGGACGGGGGTCGCAATCAGCCCCAGCATTTT.

This chain connects TRBV28 to TRBJ1-6, with 7 bases lining up with TRBD1. The CDR3 is made up of 17 amino acids. Germline CDR1 is MDHEN and CDR2 is SYDVKM. The junction had 8 bases not matched to a gene; V was cut back by 6 bases and J by 0 bases. CDR3 DNA sequence: TGTGCCAGCAGCTCGGGACAGCCGAGCTCCTATAATTCACCCCTCCACTTT. Amino acid sequence: CASSSGQPSSYNSPLHF.

The chain recombines TRBV10-3 with TRBJ1-2, with 8 positions matching TRBD1. Trimming removed 6 bases from V and 8 bases from J; junction bases left unmatched: 11. This CDR3 region has 14 residues. Germline CDR1 ENHRY, CDR2 SYGVKD. The CDR3 DNA sequence: TGTGCCATCAGGGGTACAGGGGGAGTGGGCGGCTACACCTTC. Encoded protein: CAIRGTGGVGGYTF.

The rearrangement uses TRBV10-3 and TRBJ1-1, with TRBD1 identical over 7 bases. Looked up from germline, CDR1 is ENHRY and CDR2 is SYGVKD. The J segment lost 4 bases and the V segment lost 3 bases, leaving 8 bases of the junction unmatched. The CDR3 length is 15 residues. The CDR3 here is CAISDPTGQGTEAFF. Here the CDR3 DNA reads TGTGCCATCAGTGACCCGACAGGGCAGGGCACTGAAGCTTTCTTT.

This clone was seen only a few times. V is TRBV28 and J is TRBJ2-7; weak D call: TRBD1 (5 bases). V shed 6 bases and J shed 3 bases, with 9 bases lying between them. Germline lookup yields CDR1 MDHEN and CDR2 SYDVKM. The CDR3 totals 12 residues. CDR3 in DNA: TGTGCCAGCAGGGCAGGGATCTACGAGCAGTACTTC. Residues: CASRAGIYEQYF.

The genes are TRBV7-6 and TRBJ2-5; possibly TRBD2 for D (6 bases). The V and J ends lost 1 base and 3 bases respectively, with 12 bases between them. This CDR3 has 15 amino acids. Germline values: CDR1 SGHVS, CDR2 FNYEAQ. CDR3 in amino acids: CASSLEVEREETQYF. The CDR3 DNA follows: TGTGCCAGCAGCTTAGAGGTTGAGCGGGAAGAGACCCAGTACTTC.

This chain uses TRBV20-1 with TRBJ2-7; D might be TRBD1 (5 bases). The V gene's germline CDR1 is DFQATT and CDR2 SNEGSKA (reference sequence). The V end was cut by 7 bases, the J end by 5 bases, with 12 bases between. This CDR3 is 11 amino acids long. The CDR3 region has the DNA TGCAGTGGGAATAGGGGCCACGAGCAGTACTTC. This codes for CSGNRGHEQYF.

The V call is TRBV7-8, the J call TRBJ2-7, with 9 bases fitting TRBD1. CDR3 size: 15 residues. The V and J ends lost 4 bases and 5 bases, in that order; junction bases with no gene match: 9. Germline CDR1 SGHVS, CDR2 FQNEAQ. For the CDR3, the DNA is TGTGCCAGCAGCTACCCCGGGACAGGGTCCCACGAGCAGTACTTC. This sequence encodes CASSYPGTGSHEQYF.

This clone appeared a few times. The chain links TRBV5-4 to TRBJ1-6, with a possible D match to TRBD1 (5 bases). This CDR3 spans 15 amino acids. Trimming stripped 1 base from V and 10 bases from J, with 15 bases between. The germline V gene encodes CDR1 SGHNT and CDR2 YYREEE (reference sequence). The CDR3 region has the DNA TGTGCCAGCAGCTTGCGCACCGGCGGGGGGTCACCCCTCCACTTT. Protein sequence: CASSLRTGGGSPLHF.

This clone was counted between two and nine times. This chain links TRBV27 with TRBJ1-3, with TRBD1 as a possible D gene (6 bases). Germline assignment: CDR1 MNHEY and CDR2 SMNVEV (reference sequence). The CDR3 consists of 17 residues. V dropped 9 bases and J dropped 3 bases, with 24 bases sitting between them. In DNA form, the CDR3 reads TGTGCCAGACCTGGGGGCGACAGGCCTATATGTGGAAACACCATATATTTT. It codes for CARPGGDRPICGNTIYF.